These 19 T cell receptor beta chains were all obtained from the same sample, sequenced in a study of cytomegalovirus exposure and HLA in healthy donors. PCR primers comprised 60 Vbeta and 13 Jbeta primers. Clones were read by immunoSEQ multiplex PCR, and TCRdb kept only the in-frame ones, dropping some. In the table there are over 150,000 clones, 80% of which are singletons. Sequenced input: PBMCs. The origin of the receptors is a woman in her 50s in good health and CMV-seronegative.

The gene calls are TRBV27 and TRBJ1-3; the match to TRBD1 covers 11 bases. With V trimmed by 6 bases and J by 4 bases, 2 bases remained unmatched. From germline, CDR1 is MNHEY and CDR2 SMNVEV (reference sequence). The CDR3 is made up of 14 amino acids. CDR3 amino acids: CASRGTGGGNTIYF. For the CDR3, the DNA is TGTGCCAGCAGGGGGACAGGGGGGGGAAACACCATATATTTT.

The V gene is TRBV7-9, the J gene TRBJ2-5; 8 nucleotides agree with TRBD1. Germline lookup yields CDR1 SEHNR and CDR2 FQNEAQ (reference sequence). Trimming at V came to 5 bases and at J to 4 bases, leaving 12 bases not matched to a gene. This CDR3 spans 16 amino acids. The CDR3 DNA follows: TGTGCCAGCAGCCCCCAAGACAGGGGAGGTGGAGAGACCCAGTACTTC. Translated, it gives CASSPQDRGGGETQYF. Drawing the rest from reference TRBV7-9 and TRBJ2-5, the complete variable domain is DTGVSQNPRHKITKRGQNVTFRCDPISEHNRLYWYRQTLGQGPEFLTYFQNEAQLEKSRLLSDRFSAERPKGSFSTLEIQRTEQGDSAMYLCASSPQDRGGGETQYFGPGTRLLVL.

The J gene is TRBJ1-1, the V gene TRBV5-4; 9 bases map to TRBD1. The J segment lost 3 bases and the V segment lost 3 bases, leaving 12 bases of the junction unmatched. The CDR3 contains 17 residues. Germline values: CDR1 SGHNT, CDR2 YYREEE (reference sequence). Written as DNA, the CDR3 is TGTGCCAGCAGCTCGGTGGCAAACAGGGGGCAGGACACTGAAGCTTTCTTT. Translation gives CASSSVANRGQDTEAFF.

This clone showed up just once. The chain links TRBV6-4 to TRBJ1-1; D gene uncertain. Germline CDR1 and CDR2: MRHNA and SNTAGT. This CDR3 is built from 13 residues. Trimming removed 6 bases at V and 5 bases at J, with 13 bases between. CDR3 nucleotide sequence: TGTGCCAGCAGCTCCGAGGTTGGGACTGAAGCTTTCTTT. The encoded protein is CASSSEVGTEAFF.

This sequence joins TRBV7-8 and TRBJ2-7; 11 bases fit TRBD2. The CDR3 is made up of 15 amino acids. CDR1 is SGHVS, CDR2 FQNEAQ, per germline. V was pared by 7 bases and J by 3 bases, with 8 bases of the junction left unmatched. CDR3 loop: CASNLGLAGNYEQYF. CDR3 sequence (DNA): TGTGCCAGCAACCTCGGACTAGCGGGTAACTACGAGCAGTACTTC.

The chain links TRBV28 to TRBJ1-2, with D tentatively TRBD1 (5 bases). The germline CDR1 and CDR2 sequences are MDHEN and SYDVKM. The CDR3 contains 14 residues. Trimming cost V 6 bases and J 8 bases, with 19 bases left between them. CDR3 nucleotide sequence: TGTGCCAGCAGCCTACGCAGGGAAGGTGACGGCTACACCTTC. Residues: CASSLRREGDGYTF.

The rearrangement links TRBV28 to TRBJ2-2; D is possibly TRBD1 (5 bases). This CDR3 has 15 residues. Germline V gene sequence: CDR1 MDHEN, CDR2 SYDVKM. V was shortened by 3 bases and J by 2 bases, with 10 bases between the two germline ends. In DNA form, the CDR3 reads TGTGCCAGCAGTTTCCCCAGGGTCAACACCGGGGAGCTGTTTTTT. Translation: CASSFPRVNTGELFF. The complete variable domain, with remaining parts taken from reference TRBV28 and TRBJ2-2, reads DVKVTQSSRYLVKRTGEKVFLECVQDMDHENMFWYRQDPGLGLRLIYFSYDVKMKEKGDIPEGYSVSREKKERFSLILESASTNQTSMYLCASSFPRVNTGELFFGEGSRLTVL.

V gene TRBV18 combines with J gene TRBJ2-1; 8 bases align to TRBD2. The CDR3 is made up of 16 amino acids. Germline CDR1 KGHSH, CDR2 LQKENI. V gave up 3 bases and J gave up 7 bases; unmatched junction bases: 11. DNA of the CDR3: TGTGCCAGCTCACCCCGGGAGGGCTTTAGTGGAAATGAGCAGTTCTTC. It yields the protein CASSPREGFSGNEQFF.

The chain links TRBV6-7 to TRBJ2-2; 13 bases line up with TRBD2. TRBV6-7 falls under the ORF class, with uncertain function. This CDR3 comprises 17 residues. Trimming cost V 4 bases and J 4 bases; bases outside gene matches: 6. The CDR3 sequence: CASSSTSGGKGTGELFF. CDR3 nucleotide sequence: TGTGCCAGCAGTTCGACTAGCGGGGGGAAGGGCACCGGGGAGCTGTTTTTT.

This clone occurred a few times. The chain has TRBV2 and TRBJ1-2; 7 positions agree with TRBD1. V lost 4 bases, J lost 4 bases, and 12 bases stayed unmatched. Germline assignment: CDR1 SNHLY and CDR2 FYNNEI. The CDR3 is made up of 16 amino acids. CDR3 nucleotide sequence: TGTGCCAGCAGTGGCCCACTTAGGGACAGATCCTATGGCTACACCTTC. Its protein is CASSGPLRDRSYGYTF.

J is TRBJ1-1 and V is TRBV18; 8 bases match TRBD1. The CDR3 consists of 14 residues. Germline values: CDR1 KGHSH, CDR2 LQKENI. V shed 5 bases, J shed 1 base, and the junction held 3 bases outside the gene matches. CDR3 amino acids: CASSTGTGNTEAFF. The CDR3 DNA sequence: TGTGCCAGCTCAACCGGGACAGGGAACACTGAAGCTTTCTTT.

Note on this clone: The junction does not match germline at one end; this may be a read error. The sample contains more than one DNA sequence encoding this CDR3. CDR3 in DNA: TGTGCTAGCAGCTTGGGACTAGCGGGAGCCGAGGGGGAGACCCAGTACTTC. Translated, it gives CASSLGLAGAEGETQYF. This chain uses TRBV7-7 with TRBJ2-5; 14 positions agree with TRBD2. The CDR3 is 17 amino acids. Germline V CDR1 and CDR2: SSHAT, FNYEAQ (reference sequence).

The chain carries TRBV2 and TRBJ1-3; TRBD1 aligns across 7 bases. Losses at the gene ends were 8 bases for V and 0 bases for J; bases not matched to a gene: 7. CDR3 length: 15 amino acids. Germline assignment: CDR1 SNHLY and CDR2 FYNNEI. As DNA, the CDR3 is TGTGCCAGCGGCCAGGGGGTATTCTCTGGAAACACCATATATTTT. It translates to CASGQGVFSGNTIYF.

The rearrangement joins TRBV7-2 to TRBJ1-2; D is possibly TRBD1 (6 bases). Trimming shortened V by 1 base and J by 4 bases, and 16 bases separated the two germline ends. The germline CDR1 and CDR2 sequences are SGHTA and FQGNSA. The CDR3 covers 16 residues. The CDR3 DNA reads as TGTGCCAGCAGCTTAGGGGGGGGCGGGACCCTCTATGGCTACACCTTC. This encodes CASSLGGGGTLYGYTF.

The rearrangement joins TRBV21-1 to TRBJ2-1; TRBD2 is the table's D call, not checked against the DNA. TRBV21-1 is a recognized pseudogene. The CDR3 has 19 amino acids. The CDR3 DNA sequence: TGTGCCAGCAGCAAAAAAGGGCCGACTAGCGGGGGAGAAGACAATGAGCAGTTCTTC. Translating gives CASSKKGPTSGGEDNEQFF.

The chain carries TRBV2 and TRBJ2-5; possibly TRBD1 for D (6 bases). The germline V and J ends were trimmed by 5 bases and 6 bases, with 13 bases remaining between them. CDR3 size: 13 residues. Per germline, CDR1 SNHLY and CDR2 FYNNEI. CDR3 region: CASSTGQLQTQYF. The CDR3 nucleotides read TGTGCCAGCAGTACCGGACAGCTACAGACCCAGTACTTC.

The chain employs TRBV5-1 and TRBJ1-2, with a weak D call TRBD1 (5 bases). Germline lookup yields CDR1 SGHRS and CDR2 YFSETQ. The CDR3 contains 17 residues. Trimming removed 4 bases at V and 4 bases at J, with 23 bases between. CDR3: CASSPGGAKPIFYGYTF. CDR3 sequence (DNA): TGCGCCAGCAGCCCGGGGGGAGCCAAACCGATCTTCTATGGCTACACCTTC.

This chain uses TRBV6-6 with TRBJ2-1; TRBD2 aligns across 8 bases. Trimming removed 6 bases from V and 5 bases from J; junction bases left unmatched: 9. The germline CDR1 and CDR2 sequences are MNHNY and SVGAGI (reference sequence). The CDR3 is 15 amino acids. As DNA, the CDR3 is TGTGCCAGCAGCCCCGGGGGTAGCGGGAACAATGAGCAGTTCTTC. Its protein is CASSPGGSGNNEQFF.

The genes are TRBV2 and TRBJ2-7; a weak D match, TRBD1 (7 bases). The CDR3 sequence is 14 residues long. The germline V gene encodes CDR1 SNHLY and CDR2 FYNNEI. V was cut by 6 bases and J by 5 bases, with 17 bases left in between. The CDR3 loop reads CASSLQGRFHEQYF. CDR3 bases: TGTGCCAGCAGCTTACAGGGGAGGTTCCACGAGCAGTACTTC.